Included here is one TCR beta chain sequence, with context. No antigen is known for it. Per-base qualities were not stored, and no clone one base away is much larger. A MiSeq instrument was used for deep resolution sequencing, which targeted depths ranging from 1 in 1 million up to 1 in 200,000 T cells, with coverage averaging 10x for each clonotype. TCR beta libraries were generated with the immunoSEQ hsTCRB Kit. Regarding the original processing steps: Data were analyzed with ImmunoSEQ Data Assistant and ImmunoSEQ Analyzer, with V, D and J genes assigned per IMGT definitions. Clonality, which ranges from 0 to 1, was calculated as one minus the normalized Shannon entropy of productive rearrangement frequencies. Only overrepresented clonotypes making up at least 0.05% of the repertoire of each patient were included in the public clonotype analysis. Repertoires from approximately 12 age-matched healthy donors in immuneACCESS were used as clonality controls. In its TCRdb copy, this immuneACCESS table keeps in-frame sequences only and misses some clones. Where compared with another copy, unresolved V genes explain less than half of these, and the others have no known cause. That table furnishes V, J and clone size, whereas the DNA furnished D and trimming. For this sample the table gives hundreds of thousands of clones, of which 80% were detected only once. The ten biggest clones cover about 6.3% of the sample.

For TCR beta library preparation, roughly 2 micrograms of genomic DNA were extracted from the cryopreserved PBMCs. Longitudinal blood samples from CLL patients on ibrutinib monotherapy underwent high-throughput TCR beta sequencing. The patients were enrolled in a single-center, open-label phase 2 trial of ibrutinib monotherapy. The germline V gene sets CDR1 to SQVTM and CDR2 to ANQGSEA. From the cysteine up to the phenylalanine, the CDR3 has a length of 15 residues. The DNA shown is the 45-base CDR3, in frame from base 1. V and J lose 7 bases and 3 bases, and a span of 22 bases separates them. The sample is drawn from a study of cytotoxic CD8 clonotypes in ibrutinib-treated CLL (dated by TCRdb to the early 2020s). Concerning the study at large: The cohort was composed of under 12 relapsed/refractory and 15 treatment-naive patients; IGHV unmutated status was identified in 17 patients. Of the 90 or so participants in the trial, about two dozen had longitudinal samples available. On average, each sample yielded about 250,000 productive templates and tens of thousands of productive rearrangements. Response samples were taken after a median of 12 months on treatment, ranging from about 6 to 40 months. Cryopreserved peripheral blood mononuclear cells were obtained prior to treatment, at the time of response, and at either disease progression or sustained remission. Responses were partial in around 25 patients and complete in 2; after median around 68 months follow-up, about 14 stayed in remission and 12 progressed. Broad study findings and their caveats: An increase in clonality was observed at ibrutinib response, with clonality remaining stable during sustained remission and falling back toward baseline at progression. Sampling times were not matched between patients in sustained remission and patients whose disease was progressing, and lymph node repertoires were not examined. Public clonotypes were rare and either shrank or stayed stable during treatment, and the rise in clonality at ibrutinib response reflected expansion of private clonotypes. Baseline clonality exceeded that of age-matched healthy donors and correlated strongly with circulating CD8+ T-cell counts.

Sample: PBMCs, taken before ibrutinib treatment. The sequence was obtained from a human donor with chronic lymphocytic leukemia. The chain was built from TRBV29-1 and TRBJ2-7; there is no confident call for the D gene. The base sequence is TGCAGCGAAAGACTGGGCAGGCTCCAAGTCTACGAGCAGTACTTC. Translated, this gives CSERLGRLQVYEQYF.